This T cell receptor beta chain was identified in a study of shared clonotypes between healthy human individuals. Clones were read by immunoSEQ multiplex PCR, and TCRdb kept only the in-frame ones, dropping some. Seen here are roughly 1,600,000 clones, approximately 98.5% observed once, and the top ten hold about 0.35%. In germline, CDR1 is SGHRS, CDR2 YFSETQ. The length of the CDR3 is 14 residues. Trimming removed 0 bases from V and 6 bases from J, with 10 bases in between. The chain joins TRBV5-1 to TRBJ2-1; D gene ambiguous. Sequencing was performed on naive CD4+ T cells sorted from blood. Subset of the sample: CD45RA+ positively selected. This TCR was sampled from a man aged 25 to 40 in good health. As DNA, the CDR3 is TGCGCCAGCAGCTTGGGCAGATGGAGCAATGAGCAGTTCTTC. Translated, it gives CASSLGRWSNEQFF.